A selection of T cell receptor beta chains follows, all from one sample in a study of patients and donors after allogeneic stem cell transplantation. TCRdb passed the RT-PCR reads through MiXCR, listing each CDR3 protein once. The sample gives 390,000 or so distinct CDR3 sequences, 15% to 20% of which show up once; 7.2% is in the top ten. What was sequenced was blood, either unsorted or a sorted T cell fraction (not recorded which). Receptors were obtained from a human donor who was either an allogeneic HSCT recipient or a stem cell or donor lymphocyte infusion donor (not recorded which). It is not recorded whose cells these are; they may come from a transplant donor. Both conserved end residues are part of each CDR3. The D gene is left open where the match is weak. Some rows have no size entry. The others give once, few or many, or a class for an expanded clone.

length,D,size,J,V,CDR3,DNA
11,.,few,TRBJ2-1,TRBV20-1,CSARGAGEQFF,TGCAGTGCTAGAGGCGCTGGTGAGCAGTTCTTC
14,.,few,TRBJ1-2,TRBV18,CASRQAPASYGYTF,TGTGCCAGCCGACAGGCCCCGGCAAGCTATGGCTACACCTTC
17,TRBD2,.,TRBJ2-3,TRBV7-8,CASSPWVAGGSTDTQYF,TGTGCCAGCAGCCCCTGGGTAGCGGGGGGGAGCACAGATACGCAGTATTTT
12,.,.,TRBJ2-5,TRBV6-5,CASRQTQETQYF,TGTGCCAGCCGACAGACTCAAGAGACCCAGTACTTC
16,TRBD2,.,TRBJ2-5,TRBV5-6,CASSLRTSGGDETQYF,TGTGCCAGCAGCTTACGGACTAGCGGGGGGGATGAGACCCAGTACTTC
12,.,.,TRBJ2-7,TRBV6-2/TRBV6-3,CASSYKGYEQYF,TGTGCCAGCAGTTACAAGGGCTACGAGCAGTACTTC
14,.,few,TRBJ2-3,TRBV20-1,CSARRSAGTDTQYF,TGCAGTGCTAGACGTAGCGCGGGCACAGATACGCAGTATTTT
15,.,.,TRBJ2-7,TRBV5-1,CASTPRSRDSYEQYF,TGCGCCAGCACCCCTCGGTCGCGCGACTCCTACGAGCAGTACTTC
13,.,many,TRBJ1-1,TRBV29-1,CSSAQGLNTEAFF,TGCAGCAGTGCCCAGGGCCTGAACACTGAAGCTTTCTTT
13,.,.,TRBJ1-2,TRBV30,CAWSVRGAGSYTF,TGTGCCTGGAGTGTTCGGGGGGCGGGAAGCTACACCTTC
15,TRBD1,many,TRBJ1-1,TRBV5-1,CASSRQGPPITEAFF,TGCGCCAGCAGCCGACAGGGGCCCCCCATCACTGAAGCTTTCTTT
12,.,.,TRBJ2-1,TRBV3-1,CASSQGSYEQFF,TGTGCCAGCAGCCAGGGATCCTATGAGCAGTTCTTC
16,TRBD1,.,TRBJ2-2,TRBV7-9,CASRQKDRGVPGELFF,TGTGCCAGCAGACAGAAGGACAGGGGCGTCCCCGGGGAGCTGTTTTTT
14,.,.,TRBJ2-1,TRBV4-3,CASSQDVHTDEQFF,TGCGCCAGCAGCCAAGATGTACATACAGATGAGCAGTTCTTC
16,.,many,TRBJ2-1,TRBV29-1,CSVEASTLVTYNEQFF,TGCAGCGTTGAAGCCAGTACCCTAGTCACCTACAATGAGCAGTTCTTC
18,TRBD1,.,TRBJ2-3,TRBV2,CASSAFPVWDRETDTQYF,TGTGCCAGCAGTGCTTTTCCTGTCTGGGACAGGGAAACAGATACGCAGTATTTT
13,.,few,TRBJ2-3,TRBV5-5,CASSLWGSDTQYF,TGTGCCAGCAGCTTGTGGGGGTCAGATACGCAGTATTTT
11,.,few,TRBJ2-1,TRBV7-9,CASSLGQSKFF,TGTGCCAGCAGCCTTGGACAGTCGAAGTTCTTC
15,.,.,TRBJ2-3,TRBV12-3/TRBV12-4,CASSPSRPFTDTQYF,TGTGCCAGCAGCCCATCCCGGCCTTTCACAGATACGCAGTATTTT
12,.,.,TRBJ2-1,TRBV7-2,CASSSRGGEQFF,TGTGCCAGCAGCTCCAGGGGGGGAGAGCAGTTCTTC
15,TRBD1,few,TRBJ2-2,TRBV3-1,CASSPRQGGGGELFF,TGTGCCAGCAGCCCAAGACAGGGTGGTGGCGGGGAGCTGTTTTTT
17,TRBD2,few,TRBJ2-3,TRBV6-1,CASSTGPSGLGTDTQYF,TGTGCCAGCAGTACTGGCCCTAGCGGTCTTGGCACAGATACGCAGTATTTT
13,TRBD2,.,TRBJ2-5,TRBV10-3,CAISAGGGETQYF,TGTGCCATCAGTGCCGGCGGGGGAGAGACCCAGTACTTC
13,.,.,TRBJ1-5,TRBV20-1,CSAPRDSNQPQHF,TGCAGTGCTCCCCGGGACAGCAATCAGCCCCAGCATTTT
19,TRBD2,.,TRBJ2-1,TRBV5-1,CASSLPTSGSRNKGDEQFF,TGCGCCAGCAGCTTACCGACTAGCGGGAGTAGAAATAAGGGGGATGAGCAGTTCTTC
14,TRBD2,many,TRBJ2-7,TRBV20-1,CSARVRGGTYEQYF,TGCAGTGCTAGAGTCCGGGGGGGAACCTACGAGCAGTACTTC
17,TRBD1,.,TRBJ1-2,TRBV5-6,CASSRPGGGWSNYGYTF,TGTGCCAGCAGCCGACCCGGAGGGGGCTGGTCTAACTATGGCTACACCTTC
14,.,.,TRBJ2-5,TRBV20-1,CSASPTGTQETQYF,TGCAGTGCCTCTCCGACGGGGACACAAGAGACCCAGTACTTC
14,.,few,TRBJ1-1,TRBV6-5,CASSYLQGNTEAFF,TGTGCCAGCAGTTACCTACAGGGGAACACTGAAGCTTTCTTT
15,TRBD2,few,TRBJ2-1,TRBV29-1,CSVRVAPGGYNEQFF,TGCAGCGTTAGGGTAGCCCCGGGAGGCTACAATGAGCAGTTCTTC
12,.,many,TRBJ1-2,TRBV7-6,CASSPILGGPSF,TGTGCCAGCAGCCCCATCCTCGGGGGACCCAGTTTC
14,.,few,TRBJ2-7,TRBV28,CASLRDLGSSEQYF,TGTGCCAGCCTCCGGGACTTGGGGTCTAGCGAGCAGTACTTC
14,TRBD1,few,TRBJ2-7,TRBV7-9,CASSTGQGRHEQYF,TGTGCCAGCAGCACGGGACAGGGGAGACACGAGCAGTACTTC
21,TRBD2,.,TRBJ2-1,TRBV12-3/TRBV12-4,CASSSLFSRTSGRSSYNEQFF,TGTGCCAGCAGTAGTTTGTTCTCTCGGACTAGCGGTCGGAGCTCCTACAATGAGCAGTTCTTC
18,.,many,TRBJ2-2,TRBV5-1,CASSLGRTLGINTGELFF,TGCGCCAGCAGCTTGGGCAGGACTCTTGGGATTAACACCGGGGAGCTGTTTTTT